These 28 T cell receptor beta chains share one sample of origin, sequenced in a study of shared clonotypes between healthy human individuals. Clones were read by immunoSEQ multiplex PCR, and TCRdb kept only the in-frame ones, dropping some. This sample has around 2,000,000 clones; approximately 94% occur once, and the top ten carry 1.5% to 2%. Positive CCR7 selection of CD45RO-negative cells yielded the naive CD8 cells, and terminally differentiated effector memory CD45RA+ cells were excluded. The sequencing sample was made of naive CD8+ T cells from PBMCs. Receptors were obtained from a man between 18 and 29 years old in good health. Some clones in this sample may be carry-over from other donors' samples.

The J gene is TRBJ2-7, the V gene TRBV13; possibly TRBD2 for D (6 bases). The CDR3 length is 15 residues. From germline, CDR1 is PRHDT and CDR2 FYEKMQ (reference sequence). The germline V and J ends were trimmed by 0 bases and 0 bases, with 9 bases remaining between them. The DNA for the CDR3 is TGTGCCAGCAGCTTAGGTCGGGAGCTCTCCTACGAGCAGTACTTC. This encodes CASSLGRELSYEQYF.

The chain has TRBV6-5 and TRBJ1-4; 9 nucleotides agree with TRBD1. CDR1 and CDR2 (germline): MNHEY, SVGAGI. This CDR3 has 15 amino acids. The trim removed 3 bases at V and 6 bases at J, leaving 5 bases unmatched. The CDR3 sequence is CASSYTDRGYEKLFF. In DNA, the CDR3 is TGTGCCAGCAGTTATACGGACAGGGGATATGAAAAACTGTTTTTT.

The J gene is TRBJ2-7, the V gene TRBV27; a weak D match, TRBD2 (5 bases). CDR1 is MNHEY, CDR2 SMNVEV, per germline (reference sequence). The germline V and J ends were trimmed by 2 bases and 6 bases, with 11 bases remaining between them. The CDR3 length is 13 residues. In nucleotides, the CDR3 is TGTGCCAGCAGTTTAATAACGGCGGGCGAGCAGTACTTC. It translates to CASSLITAGEQYF.

About this clone itself: Other DNA variants within this sample encode the same CDR3. V usage is TRBV27 and J usage is TRBJ2-7, with 7 positions matching TRBD1. V gave up 5 bases and J gave up 2 bases; unmatched junction bases: 3. This CDR3 contains 13 residues. Germline CDR1 MNHEY, CDR2 SMNVEV (reference sequence). The CDR3 reads CASSPGQPYEQYF. The CDR3, as DNA: TGTGCCAGCAGTCCGGGACAGCCCTACGAGCAGTACTTC.

The CDR3 is CASSYGLGYNEQFF. The DNA of the CDR3 is TGTGCCAGCAGTTACGGACTAGGCTACAATGAGCAGTTCTTC. The chain recombines TRBV6-5 with TRBJ2-1, with 7 bases aligning to TRBD2. The germline CDR1 and CDR2 sequences are MNHEY and SVGAGI. The V and J ends lost 2 bases and 3 bases, in that order; junction bases with no gene match: 1. The CDR3 is made up of 14 amino acids.

V and J are TRBV27 and TRBJ2-3; D gene ambiguous. Deletions cut 3 bases from V and 2 bases from J, with 9 bases between. The CDR3 spans 14 residues. The V gene's germline CDR1 is MNHEY and CDR2 SMNVEV (reference sequence). In nucleotides, the CDR3 is TGTGCCAGCAGTTTTGAACAGCCCACAGATACGCAGTATTTT. This sequence encodes CASSFEQPTDTQYF.

This chain joins TRBV4-2 and TRBJ1-1; D is unresolved. Germline CDR1 reads LGHNA; CDR2 reads YNFKEQ. Trimming removed 5 bases at V and 2 bases at J, with 12 bases between. This CDR3 contains 14 residues. CDR3 region: CASSGGFRNTEAFF. CDR3 sequence (DNA): TGTGCCAGCAGCGGCGGCTTCCGAAACACTGAAGCTTTCTTT.

This chain uses TRBV5-6 with TRBJ2-1, with 9 nucleotides matching TRBD2. Germline values: CDR1 SGHDT, CDR2 YYEEEE. There are 14 residues in the CDR3. V dropped 0 bases and J dropped 9; count of bases not matched to a gene: 4. The CDR3 coding sequence is TGTGCCAGCAGCTTGGGAAGCGGGAGGCTTGAGCAGTTCTTC. Its translation is CASSLGSGRLEQFF.

Remarks on this clone: Within the sample, other DNA sequences also encode this same CDR3. This chain joins TRBV7-9 and TRBJ1-1, with TRBD1 as a possible D gene (6 bases). Germline-derived CDR1 and CDR2 are SEHNR and FQNEAQ (reference sequence). The CDR3 consists of 14 residues. The ends were cut back, 1 base at V and 4 bases at J, with 10 bases in the middle. For the CDR3, the DNA is TGTGCCAGCAGCTTAGGGGGGCGCGGCACTGAAGCTTTCTTT. It yields the protein CASSLGGRGTEAFF.

This sequence joins TRBV28 and TRBJ2-5, with D unclear. The germline V gene encodes CDR1 MDHEN and CDR2 SYDVKM. The CDR3 is 13 residues long. The V end was cut by 3 bases, the J end by 5 bases, with 10 bases between. CDR3 nucleotides: TGTGCCAGCAGTTTGGTGCTTTTTGAGACCCAGTACTTC. Protein: CASSLVLFETQYF.

This sequence joins TRBV5-1 and TRBJ1-1; D not resolved. Looked up from germline, CDR1 is SGHRS and CDR2 is YFSETQ. The CDR3 is made up of 12 amino acids. V dropped 1 base and J dropped 5 bases, with 6 bases sitting between them. CDR3 DNA: TGCGCCAGCAGCTTGATCGGGACTGAAGCTTTCTTT. Protein sequence: CASSLIGTEAFF.

This clone came up a few times. This chain joins TRBV2 and TRBJ1-2, with D possibly being TRBD1 (6 bases). The CDR3 length is 12 residues. The ends were cut back, 7 bases at V and 8 bases at J, with 14 bases in the middle. Per germline, CDR1 SNHLY and CDR2 FYNNEI. For the CDR3, the DNA is TGTGCCAGCACCGCGGACAGCCTCGGCTACACCTTC. It yields the protein CASTADSLGYTF. Complete variable domain (other parts from reference TRBV2 and TRBJ1-2): EPEVTQTPSHQVTQMGQEVILRCVPISNHLYFYWYRQILGQKVEFLVSFYNNEISEKSEIFDDQFSVERPDGSNFTLKIRSTKLEDSAMYFCASTADSLGYTFGSGTRLTVV.

V gene TRBV18 combines with J gene TRBJ2-7; possibly TRBD1 for D (6 bases). The germline gives CDR1 KGHSH, CDR2 LQKENI. The CDR3 is 17 amino acids. The V end lost 2 bases, the J end lost 5 bases, and 22 bases lay between the germline ends. The CDR3 sequence is CASSPMLSPGDFDEQYF. CDR3 DNA sequence: TGTGCCAGCTCACCAATGTTAAGCCCAGGGGATTTCGACGAGCAGTACTTC.

CDR3 coding DNA: TGTGCCAGCACCCGGGGCGTGGGGGATCTCTACGAGCAGTACTTC. Its protein product is CASTRGVGDLYEQYF. This chain uses TRBV7-9 with TRBJ2-7; perhaps D is TRBD1 or TRBD2 (5 bases each). In germline, CDR1 is SEHNR, CDR2 FQNEAQ (reference sequence). Trimming cost V 7 bases and J 3 bases, with 19 bases left between them. The CDR3 totals 15 residues.

The V call is TRBV29-1, the J call TRBJ2-3; TRBD2 aligns across 15 bases. This CDR3 is built from 17 residues. The germline V gene encodes CDR1 SQVTM and CDR2 ANQGSEA. The J segment lost 6 bases and the V segment lost 2 bases, leaving 9 bases of the junction unmatched. CDR3 sequence: CSVEQGLAGGPFDTQYF. The CDR3 DNA is TGCAGCGTTGAACAAGGACTAGCGGGAGGGCCATTTGATACGCAGTATTTT.

V usage is TRBV7-9 and J usage is TRBJ1-1; D call uncertain. V lost 2 bases, J lost 8 bases, and 18 bases lay in between. This CDR3 comprises 15 residues. Germline assignment: CDR1 SEHNR and CDR2 FQNEAQ (reference sequence). The CDR3 DNA reads TGTGCCAGCAGCTTAATCGGGGATCCCCGCGGGGAAGCTTTCTTT. Residues: CASSLIGDPRGEAFF.

V gene TRBV6-5 combines with J gene TRBJ1-3; D gene uncertain. V was pared by 2 bases and J by 8 bases, with 13 bases between. Per germline, CDR1 MNHEY and CDR2 SVGAGI. The CDR3 covers 14 residues. The CDR3 loop is CASSYMGEADTIYF. CDR3 DNA: TGTGCCAGCAGTTACATGGGTGAGGCCGACACCATATATTTT.

The rearrangement links TRBV9 to TRBJ2-3; 7 bases fit TRBD2. V shed 2 bases, J shed 5 bases, and the junction held 8 bases outside the gene matches. The germline V gene encodes CDR1 SGDLS and CDR2 YYNGEE. This CDR3 is built from 15 residues. The CDR3, as DNA: TGTGCCAGCAGCGTGGGCGGGAGCCGGGGAGATACGCAGTATTTT. Protein: CASSVGGSRGDTQYF.

The CDR3 sequence is CASSVGPFAGPGYEQYF. CDR3 in DNA: TGTGCCAGCAGCGTGGGTCCCTTTGCGGGACCCGGCTACGAGCAGTACTTC. The rearrangement links TRBV9 to TRBJ2-7; tentatively, D is TRBD2 (6 bases). Trimming took 2 bases from V and 3 from J, leaving 21 bases between them. The CDR3 runs to 17 residues. CDR1 and CDR2 (germline): SGDLS, YYNGEE. Variable domain in full (rest from reference TRBV9 and TRBJ2-7): DSGVTQTPKHLITATGQRVTLRCSPRSGDLSVYWYQQSLDQGLQFLIQYYNGEERAKGNILERFSAQQFPDLHSELNLSSLELGDSALYFCASSVGPFAGPGYEQYFGPGTRLTVT.

This chain links TRBV27 with TRBJ2-1; 7 bases are a match to TRBD1. Per the germline V gene, CDR1 is MNHEY and CDR2 is SMNVEV (reference sequence). V gave up 2 bases and J gave up 4 bases; unmatched junction bases: 5. The CDR3 runs 15 residues. CDR3 in amino acids: CASSLVGTDYNEQFF. CDR3 bases: TGTGCCAGCAGTTTAGTCGGGACAGATTACAATGAGCAGTTCTTC.

Comments on this clone: Other nucleotide sequences in the sample specify the same CDR3. V gene TRBV7-9 combines with J gene TRBJ1-1; 7 positions match TRBD1. The V gene end was trimmed by 5 bases and the J gene end by 1 base; junction bases not matched to a gene: 1. Germline CDR1 SEHNR, CDR2 FQNEAQ (reference sequence). The CDR3 is 13 residues long. CDR3 residues: CASSRTGNTEAFF. The CDR3 DNA reads TGTGCCAGCAGCCGGACAGGGAACACTGAAGCTTTCTTT. The whole variable domain, filled in from reference TRBV7-9 and TRBJ1-1, reads DTGVSQNPRHKITKRGQNVTFRCDPISEHNRLYWYRQTLGQGPEFLTYFQNEAQLEKSRLLSDRFSAERPKGSFSTLEIQRTEQGDSAMYLCASSRTGNTEAFFGQGTRLTVV.

The rearrangement links TRBV2 to TRBJ1-1; D is unclear. V was shortened by 2 bases and J by 1 base, with 11 bases between the two germline ends. Per the germline V gene, CDR1 is SNHLY and CDR2 is FYNNEI. This CDR3 is 15 amino acids long. CDR3: CASSEIMEGNTEAFF. In DNA, the CDR3 is TGTGCCAGCAGTGAAATCATGGAGGGGAACACTGAAGCTTTCTTT.

This clone showed up just once. V and J are TRBV29-1 and TRBJ2-7; D is unclear. CDR1 and CDR2 from the germline V gene are SQVTM and ANQGSEA. This CDR3 contains 15 residues. Trimming took off 3 bases at V and 6 bases at J, with 21 bases between the two ends. Written as DNA, the CDR3 is TGCAGCGTTGATGGGTTACACCCCTTCCCCTTCGAGCAGTACTTC. Translation gives CSVDGLHPFPFEQYF.

The chain is built from TRBV9 and TRBJ2-3; tentatively, D is TRBD2 (6 bases). The V end was cut by 3 bases, the J end by 5 bases, with 10 bases between. Germline CDR1 is SGDLS and CDR2 is YYNGEE. This CDR3 has 13 residues. CDR3 nucleotides: TGTGCCAGCAGCGCGACTAGGAAAGATACGCAGTATTTT. Amino acid sequence: CASSATRKDTQYF.

The gene calls are TRBV27 and TRBJ1-1, with D possibly being TRBD1 (5 bases). Germline values: CDR1 MNHEY, CDR2 SMNVEV (reference sequence). The CDR3 sequence is 14 residues long. The V gene lost 6 bases and the J gene lost 0 bases, with 11 bases spanning the gap. The CDR3 coding sequence is TGTGCCAGCAGATCAGGGAGGTTGAACACTGAAGCTTTCTTT. Translated: CASRSGRLNTEAFF.

The gene calls are TRBV9 and TRBJ2-2; the match to TRBD2 covers 13 bases. V was clipped by 2 bases and J by 5 bases; unmatched bases: 3. CDR3 length: 16 residues. The V gene's germline CDR1 is SGDLS and CDR2 YYNGEE. CDR3 DNA: TGTGCCAGCAGCGTTACTAGCGGGAGGGGGACCGGGGAGCTGTTTTTT. This encodes CASSVTSGRGTGELFF.

The chain links TRBV5-4 to TRBJ2-3; D gene ambiguous. The V and J ends lost 0 bases and 8 bases respectively, with 4 bases between them. Germline V CDR1 and CDR2: SGHNT, YYREEE (reference sequence). The length of the CDR3 is 11 residues. The CDR3 region is CASSLATTQYF. CDR3 DNA: TGTGCCAGCAGCTTGGCCACTACGCAGTATTTT.

The CDR3: CAWSPGGPDTQYF. CDR3 DNA sequence: TGTGCCTGGAGTCCAGGGGGACCAGATACGCAGTATTTT. The rearrangement links TRBV30 to TRBJ2-3; the match to TRBD1 covers 7 bases. The length of the CDR3 is 13 residues. Germline CDR1 is GTSNPN and CDR2 is SVGIG (reference sequence). J was trimmed by 4 bases and V by 2 bases; bases with no gene match: 3.